The 17 T cell receptor beta chains presented below share a single source sample, sequenced in a study of tissue T cells after allogeneic stem cell transplantation. Using immunoSEQ multiplex PCR, the repertoire was profiled, and TCRdb retains in-frame clones only, with some absent. The sample comprises approximately 6,100 clones, roughly 61% of which are singletons, and 14% rests with the top ten. The starting material was duodenum tissue, obtained at autopsy. These receptors all stem from a woman aged 18 to 50 with breast cancer.

The CDR3 nucleotides are TGTGCCAGCAGCCATGGGGACCTCGGTGAGCAGTTCTTC. Protein sequence: CASSHGDLGEQFF. The rearrangement uses TRBV14 and TRBJ2-1; D may correspond to TRBD1 or TRBD2 (5 bases each). The CDR3 is 13 amino acids. Germline CDR1 SGHDN, CDR2 FVKESK. V was clipped by 3 bases and J by 9 bases, with 12 bases between them.

J is TRBJ2-7 and V is TRBV5-4; D ambiguous. V gave up 0 bases and J gave up 1 base, with 8 bases separating them. Germline CDR1 SGHNT, CDR2 YYREEE (reference sequence). CDR3 length equals 14 residues. CDR3 amino acids: CASSLGSVSYEQYF. In DNA, the CDR3 is TGTGCCAGCAGCTTGGGTTCCGTGTCCTACGAGCAGTACTTC.

This chain links TRBV6-2 or TRBV6-3 with TRBJ2-1; 11 positions agree with TRBD2. Per germline, CDR1 MNHEY and CDR2 SVGEGT. The J segment lost 7 bases and the V segment lost 2 bases, leaving 13 bases of the junction unmatched. This CDR3 spans 18 amino acids. DNA of the CDR3: TGTGCCAGCAGTTACGGTCTTACTAGCGGGAGAAGGGCTAATGAGCAGTTCTTC. Amino acid sequence: CASSYGLTSGRRANEQFF.

This chain joins TRBV5-6 and TRBJ2-1; D perhaps matches TRBD2 (6 bases). CDR1 is SGHDT and CDR2 is YYEEEE in the germline V gene. The V end lost 7 bases, the J end lost 8 bases, and 16 bases lay between the germline ends. The CDR3 consists of 13 residues. CDR3 protein: CASAGTSRYEQFF. As DNA, the CDR3 is TGTGCCAGCGCAGGAACTAGCAGGTATGAGCAGTTCTTC.

The V and J genes are TRBV6-6 and TRBJ2-1; D may be TRBD1 (6 bases). With 8 bases removed from V and 4 bases from J, the gap between germline ends came to 15 bases. This CDR3 comprises 14 residues. Germline V gene data show CDR1 as MNHNY and CDR2 as SVGAGI (reference sequence). In DNA form, the CDR3 reads TGTGCCAGCCGTACAGGGAGAGGATACAATGAGCAGTTCTTC. Its protein is CASRTGRGYNEQFF.

The chain employs TRBV28 and TRBJ2-1; D might be TRBD1 (5 bases). The germline V and J ends were trimmed by 6 bases and 12 bases, with 12 bases remaining between them. Germline values: CDR1 MDHEN, CDR2 SYDVKM. CDR3 length: 11 amino acids. CDR3 DNA sequence: TGTGCCAGCAGCCCGAAGGGGCGGCAGTTCTTC. Encoded protein: CASSPKGRQFF.

This clone has just a few counts. As DNA, the CDR3 is TGTGCCAGCAGCTTAGAAGGGGCTTTTGTTAGGACTGAAGCTTTCTTT. It encodes CASSLEGAFVRTEAFF. V and J are TRBV7-2 and TRBJ1-1; maybe TRBD1 (5 bases). Germline V lookup: CDR1 SGHTA, CDR2 FQGNSA. V was clipped by 1 base and J by 5 bases, with 17 bases between them. The CDR3 spans 16 residues.

To note about this clone: The junction and the germline gene differ at one end; a read error may be behind it. The rearrangement uses TRBV6-6 and TRBJ2-1; 9 bases fit TRBD2. The CDR3 is 12 amino acids. Germline values: CDR1 MNHNY, CDR2 SVGAGI (reference sequence). Here the CDR3 reads CARRGGGAIQFF. The DNA for the CDR3 is TGTGCCCGCAGGGGCGGGGGGGCCATACAGTTCTTC.

This rearrangement joins TRBV6-2 or TRBV6-3 to TRBJ2-7, with D unclear. The CDR3 consists of 13 residues. Germline CDR1 and CDR2: MNHEY and SVGEGT. Deletions cut 4 bases from V and 6 bases from J, with 13 bases between. The CDR3 loop is CASSSEPEGEQYF. The CDR3 nucleotides read TGTGCCAGCAGTTCGGAGCCGGAAGGCGAGCAGTACTTC.

The chain is built from TRBV5-4 and TRBJ1-3; D gene ambiguous. V was pared by 6 bases and J by 0 bases, with 13 bases between. The CDR3 is made up of 15 amino acids. The germline CDR1 and CDR2 sequences are SGHNT and YYREEE (reference sequence). The CDR3 spells CASKSPESSGNTIYF. CDR3 DNA sequence: TGTGCCAGCAAAAGCCCTGAGTCCTCTGGAAACACCATATATTTT. Drawing the rest from reference TRBV5-4 and TRBJ1-3, the complete variable domain is ETGVTQSPTHLIKTRGQQVTLRCSSQSGHNTVSWYQQALGQGPQFIFQYYREEENGRGNFPPRFSGLQFPNYSSELNVNALELDDSALYLCASKSPESSGNTIYFGEGSWLTVV.

This chain uses TRBV30 with TRBJ2-5; 8 nucleotides agree with TRBD1. In germline, CDR1 is GTSNPN, CDR2 SVGIG (reference sequence). The CDR3 runs to 13 residues. V was clipped by 2 bases and J by 3 bases; unmatched bases: 2. CDR3 bases: TGTGCCTGGAGTACGGGACAGGAAGAGACCCAGTACTTC. This encodes CAWSTGQEETQYF.

The chain joins TRBV6-4 to TRBJ2-6; D might be TRBD1 (5 bases). CDR3 length: 15 amino acids. The germline CDR1 and CDR2 sequences are MRHNA and SNTAGT. V dropped 2 bases and J dropped 0 bases, with 5 bases sitting between them. CDR3 DNA: TGTGCCAGCAGTGACGACAGCTCTGGGGCCAACGTCCTGACTTTC. Translation: CASSDDSSGANVLTF.

V and J are TRBV5-1 and TRBJ1-1; D is possibly TRBD1 (5 bases). CDR3 size: 15 residues. V lost 0 bases to trimming and J lost 8 bases, with 17 bases between them. CDR1 is SGHRS, CDR2 YFSETQ, per germline. The CDR3 here is CASSLATGGKGEAFF. The CDR3 region has the DNA TGCGCCAGCAGCTTGGCCACGGGAGGGAAGGGGGAAGCTTTCTTT.

The V call is TRBV29-1, the J call TRBJ2-3; D gene ambiguous. Trimming took 0 bases from V and 0 from J, leaving 1 base between them. The CDR3 is 12 amino acids. The germline V gene encodes CDR1 SQVTM and CDR2 ANQGSEA. The CDR3 is CSVEDSTDTQYF. CDR3 in DNA: TGCAGCGTTGAAGACAGCACAGATACGCAGTATTTT.

This clone has more than one count but fewer than ten. The chain combines TRBV5-1 with TRBJ2-7; TRBD1 matches at 7 bases. CDR3 size: 15 residues. J gave up 3 bases and V 5 bases, and 11 bases lay outside the gene matches. Germline loops: CDR1 SGHRS, CDR2 YFSETQ. Written as DNA, the CDR3 is TGCGCCAGCAGATCGACAGGGCGGCTGGACTACGAGCAGTACTTC. Translated, it gives CASRSTGRLDYEQYF.

CDR3 region: CASRGPGKGGNLEAFF. CDR3 DNA: TGTGCCAGCAGAGGGCCAGGGAAGGGTGGAAACCTTGAAGCTTTCTTT. This chain joins TRBV6-6 and TRBJ1-1; perhaps TRBD1 as D (5 bases). V lost 6 bases, J lost 7 bases, and 24 bases lay in between. The germline gives CDR1 MNHNY, CDR2 SVGAGI (reference sequence). This CDR3 region has 16 residues.

This clone was recorded a few times. The chain carries TRBV18 and TRBJ2-3; D perhaps matches TRBD2 (6 bases). The CDR3 loop spans 16 amino acids. The V end was cut by 4 bases, the J end by 3 bases, with 17 bases between. Germline-derived CDR1 and CDR2 are KGHSH and LQKENI. The CDR3 DNA follows: TGTGCCAGCTCACTTCTCTTGGCAGGGAGGACAGATACGCAGTATTTT. Translation: CASSLLLAGRTDTQYF.